The 2 T cell receptor beta chains below come from one sample, sequenced in a study of Ad26.COV2.S vaccination and SARS-CoV-2 variants. Sequencing used immunoSEQ multiplex PCR; TCRdb keeps in-frame clones, though not all of them. The sample includes just under 250,000 clones, 88% of them seen just once. Noted treatment: around 19 received Ad26.COV2.S at low or high dose, single or two shots; roughly five received placebo; per-sample allocation not given. At day 63 after the first vaccine or placebo injection, samples were drawn. The specimen comprised peripheral blood, sampled in a trial of Ad26.COV2.S vaccine versus placebo. The source of these receptors is a person between 18 and 65 years old who received the Ad26.COV2.S COVID-19 vaccine or a placebo.

This clone was picked up one time. This chain joins TRBV28 and TRBJ2-2; D uncertain. The germline V and J ends were trimmed by 2 bases and 8 bases, with 6 bases remaining between them. The CDR3 has 12 residues. Germline CDR1 and CDR2: MDHEN and SYDVKM. The chain's CDR3 is CASSLLGGELFF. DNA for the CDR3: TGTGCCAGCAGTTTACTAGGGGGGGAGCTGTTTTTT.

This clone was found many times. The gene calls are TRBV19 and TRBJ1-5; TRBD1 agrees at 7 bases. The trim removed 5 bases at V and 0 bases at J, leaving 4 bases unmatched. Germline values: CDR1 LNHDA, CDR2 SQIVND (reference sequence). This CDR3 has 15 residues. The DNA of the CDR3 is TGTGCCAGTAGTGCCTACAGGGGTAGCAATCAGCCCCAGCATTTT. This sequence encodes CASSAYRGSNQPQHF.